A single sample gave rise to the 20 T cell receptor beta chains below, sequenced in a study of T cells in Graves' hyperthyroidism and ophthalmopathy. RNA transcripts served as the template for amplifying TCR beta CDR3 regions. A set of HTBI primers served as the primers for a first-round RT-PCR of the TCR CDR3. TCRdb re-derived calls from the multiplex PCR reads in MiXCR, one entry per CDR3 protein. The table records 300,000 to 400,000 distinct CDR3 sequences, roughly a fifth of them present only once. Material: blood. The receptors originated from a woman in her forties or fifties with Graves' hyperthyroidism.

Details on this clonotype: Mismatch with germline at one junction end may stem from a read error. V and J are TRBV7-9 and TRBJ2-7, with TRBD2 matching over 10 bases. Germline loops: CDR1 SEHNR, CDR2 FQNEAQ (reference sequence). This CDR3 is 16 amino acids long. The CDR3 reads CASSQPTSGNPYEQYF. The CDR3, as DNA: TGCGCCAGCAGCCAACCTACTAGCGGGAATCCCTACGAGCAGTACTTC.

This clonotype appeared a few times. One end of the junction does not line up with germline, which may come from a read error. This chain links TRBV2 with TRBJ2-5, with 7 nucleotides matching TRBD1. The length of the CDR3 is 15 residues. Germline lookup yields CDR1 SNHLY and CDR2 FYNNEI. CDR3 bases: TGTGCCAGCTGCGACAGGGCCACGCTACAAGAGGCCCAGTACTTC. This encodes CASCDRATLQEAQYF.

Remarks on this clonotype: A single base separates this from a much larger clone, so it may be a read error. This rearrangement joins TRBV20-1 to TRBJ2-1, with TRBD2 identical over 9 bases. The length of the CDR3 is 16 residues. In germline, CDR1 is DFQATT, CDR2 SNEGSKA (reference sequence). The V gene end was trimmed by 0 bases and the J gene end by 6 bases; junction bases not matched to a gene: 9. Here the CDR3 reads CSARDRLAGDTNEQFF. The DNA of the CDR3 is TGCAGTGCTAGAGATAGGTTAGCGGGGGACACCAATGAGCAGTTCTTC.

This clonotype came up many times. The CDR3, as DNA: TGCAGCGTTGTCGGGGCCGGGGGGCGGAGCACAGATACGCAGTATTTT. Residues: CSVVGAGGRSTDTQYF. J is TRBJ2-3 and V is TRBV29-1; TRBD2 is a possible D gene (7 bases). The CDR3 sequence is 16 residues long. V dropped 4 bases and J dropped 0 bases, with 17 bases sitting between them. In germline, CDR1 is SQVTM, CDR2 ANQGSEA.

This clonotype showed up just a few times. J is TRBJ1-6 and V is TRBV3-1; perhaps TRBD1 as D (5 bases). Germline V gene data show CDR1 as LGHDT and CDR2 as YNNKEL (reference sequence). V shed 4 bases and J shed 0 bases, with 13 bases lying between them. CDR3 length: 17 residues. CDR3 amino acids: CASSRDLSSSYNSPLHF. CDR3 sequence (DNA): TGTGCCAGCAGCCGGGACTTATCAAGCTCCTATAATTCACCCCTCCACTTT. The full variable domain, its missing parts supplied by reference TRBV3-1 and TRBJ1-6, is DTAVSQTPKYLVTQMGNDKSIKCEQNLGHDTMYWYKQDSKKFLKIMFSYNNKELIINETVPNRFSPKSPDKAHLNLHINSLELGDSAVYFCASSRDLSSSYNSPLHFGNGTRLTVT.

In this sample, this clonotype turned up many times. The V gene is TRBV7-6, the J gene TRBJ2-5; no definite D call. From germline, CDR1 is SGHVS and CDR2 FNYEAQ. V lost 5 bases and J lost 5, with 18 bases in between. The CDR3 spans 15 residues. CDR3 in amino acids: CASSMWNSLRETQYF. CDR3 DNA sequence: TGTGCCAGCAGCATGTGGAATAGCCTGAGGGAGACCCAGTACTTC.

This clonotype has a count of ten or more. The V call is TRBV28, the J call TRBJ2-2, with a weak D call TRBD2 (6 bases). The germline CDR1 and CDR2 sequences are MDHEN and SYDVKM. The CDR3 consists of 16 residues. V was clipped by 3 bases and J by 3 bases, with 14 bases between them. The CDR3 DNA is TGTGCCAGCAGTTTCCCGGGACTCACACACACCGGGGAGCTGTTTTTT. Protein: CASSFPGLTHTGELFF.

This clonotype has just a few counts. The rearrangement links TRBV20-1 to TRBJ1-3, with 8 bases lining up with TRBD1. Germline V CDR1 and CDR2: DFQATT, SNEGSKA (reference sequence). This CDR3 comprises 17 residues. V was clipped by 0 bases and J by 0 bases; unmatched bases: 7. The CDR3: CSARDQGQAISGNTIYF. CDR3 nucleotides: TGCAGTGCTAGAGATCAGGGACAGGCGATCTCTGGAAACACCATATATTTT.

The chain recombines TRBV28 with TRBJ2-1; TRBD2 agrees at 11 bases. This CDR3 has 17 amino acids. Germline trimming cut 6 bases from V and 7 bases from J; bases unmatched to any gene: 14. Germline V gene data show CDR1 as MDHEN and CDR2 as SYDVKM. The CDR3 spells CASSPRWASGRRNEQFF. CDR3 nucleotides: TGTGCCAGCAGCCCAAGATGGGCTAGCGGGAGGCGTAATGAGCAGTTCTTC.

This clonotype was recorded many times. DNA of the CDR3: TGTGCCAGCAGCTTAGCGGCGGGGGGGCCCTACGAGCAGTACTTC. Amino acid sequence: CASSLAAGGPYEQYF. V is TRBV7-2 and J is TRBJ2-7; 9 positions match TRBD2. The trim removed 0 bases at V and 2 bases at J, leaving 2 bases unmatched. Germline CDR1 reads SGHTA; CDR2 reads FQGNSA. The CDR3 runs to 15 residues.

Concerning this clonotype itself: A much bigger clone sits one base away, suggesting this may be a read error. This sequence joins TRBV12-3 or TRBV12-4 and TRBJ1-5; D perhaps matches TRBD1 (6 bases). CDR3 length equals 18 residues. V lost 3 bases and J 3 bases, leaving 21 bases between the germline ends. This CDR3 is CASSLVELQGQVNQPQHF. The CDR3 DNA reads as TGTGCCAGCAGTTTGGTCGAATTACAGGGTCAGGTCAATCAGCCCCAGCATTTT.

With regard to this clonotype: A much more abundant neighbour one base away suggests this may be a read error. The chain employs TRBV3-1 and TRBJ2-7; 7 nucleotides agree with TRBD2. The V gene end was trimmed by 3 bases and the J gene end by 5 bases; junction bases not matched to a gene: 10. There are 15 residues in the CDR3. Germline V gene sequence: CDR1 LGHDT, CDR2 YNNKEL (reference sequence). This CDR3 reads CASSQGTRGSDEQYF. As DNA, the CDR3 is TGTGCCAGCAGCCAGGGGACTCGCGGGAGCGACGAGCAGTACTTC.

This clonotype has ten or more counts. The CDR3 spells CASSLAFRGRNTQYF. In DNA, the CDR3 is TGTGCCAGCAGCTTAGCCTTCAGGGGTAGGAATACGCAGTATTTT. This chain uses TRBV7-9 with TRBJ2-3; possibly TRBD1 for D (6 bases). This CDR3 region has 15 residues. Trimming took off 0 bases at V and 7 bases at J, with 14 bases between the two ends. Germline loops: CDR1 SEHNR, CDR2 FQNEAQ (reference sequence).

The chain employs TRBV4-1 and TRBJ1-4; TRBD1 is a possible D gene (5 bases). V dropped 0 bases and J dropped 2 bases, with 10 bases sitting between them. The CDR3 runs to 16 residues. Germline-derived CDR1 and CDR2 are MGHRA and YSYEKL. The CDR3 is CASSQERGNTNEKLFF. CDR3 in DNA: TGCGCCAGCAGCCAAGAGAGGGGAAACACTAATGAAAAACTGTTTTTT.

The chain joins TRBV18 to TRBJ1-2; D possibly corresponds to TRBD1 (5 bases). This CDR3 is 15 amino acids long. The germline V gene has CDR1 KGHSH and CDR2 LQKENI. The V end was cut by 3 bases, the J end by 3 bases, with 14 bases between. As DNA, the CDR3 is TGTGCCAGCTCACCCAGCTCGAGACAGTACTATGGCTACACCTTC. It codes for CASSPSSRQYYGYTF.

The chain is built from TRBV30 and TRBJ1-1, with D hard to call. Trimming shortened V by 1 base and J by 2 bases, and 8 bases separated the two germline ends. CDR1 and CDR2 (germline): GTSNPN, SVGIG (reference sequence). CDR3 length: 13 amino acids. This chain's CDR3 is CAWSAGFNTEAFF. As DNA, the CDR3 is TGTGCCTGGAGTGCGGGTTTTAACACTGAAGCTTTCTTT.

V usage is TRBV5-8 and J usage is TRBJ2-3; no definite D call. CDR3 length: 15 residues. Trimming left V 5 bases short and J 5 bases short, with 18 bases between. Germline CDR1 SGHTS, CDR2 YDEGEE. CDR3 in DNA: TGTGCCAGCAGTTCACCAAGGGATTCCGAAGATACGCAGTATTTT. Amino acid sequence: CASSSPRDSEDTQYF.

This clonotype was picked up many times. This chain uses TRBV2 with TRBJ2-6; possibly TRBD2 for D (5 bases). The CDR3 runs to 13 residues. V lost 10 bases to trimming and J lost 0 bases, with 7 bases between them. The V gene's germline CDR1 is SNHLY and CDR2 FYNNEI. The CDR3 DNA reads TGTGCCACGGGGATCTCTGGGGCCAACGTCCTGACTTTC. Protein product: CATGISGANVLTF.

This clonotype was counted many times. This sequence joins TRBV30 and TRBJ1-1; 12 bases agree with TRBD1. The V gene end was trimmed by 3 bases and the J gene end by 4 bases; junction bases not matched to a gene: 9. Germline assignment: CDR1 GTSNPN and CDR2 SVGIG (reference sequence). This CDR3 has 16 residues. In DNA form, the CDR3 reads TGTGCCTGGAGGACAGGGACAGGGGGCAGTGGCACTGAAGCTTTCTTT. Its protein product is CAWRTGTGGSGTEAFF.

This clonotype came up a few times. The gene calls are TRBV7-3 and TRBJ2-1, with D perhaps TRBD1 or TRBD2 (7 bases each). This CDR3 is 16 amino acids long. Trimming took off 5 bases at V and 0 bases at J, with 14 bases between the two ends. Germline V gene sequence: CDR1 SGHTA, CDR2 FQGTGA. The CDR3 here is CASSRQGGASYNEQFF. The CDR3 nucleotides read TGTGCCAGCAGCCGACAGGGAGGGGCCTCCTACAATGAGCAGTTCTTC.